The present entry profiles one TCR beta chain with its context. By its share of the sample, this clonotype is medium-sized (0.01 to 0.1%). This receptor's antigen is unknown. Base qualities are not provided; no much larger clone lies one nucleotide away. The library was prepared for alpha chains; this beta chain is a stray read, so its frequency means little. Receptors were amplified or captured by 5' RACE. The sequencer listed for this sample is NextSeq 500. In the TCR library protocol, a unique molecular identifier was attached to each TCR cDNA molecule so that PCR and sequencing errors could be corrected. On the study's bioinformatics: TCR identification, UMI-based error correction and CDR3 extraction were performed with Decombinator tools. Expanded TCRs were defined as those above a frequency of 2 per 1,000, corresponding to the top 1% of the tumor frequency distribution. Expanded tumor TCRs statistically deemed absent (corrected P<0.05) from at least one tumor region were classed as regional, and all other expanded tumor TCRs were classed as ubiquitous. Rényi diversity was computed with the R vegan package after subsampling each repertoire 100 times to 5,000 TCRs. CDR3 similarity networks were built from amino acid triplet string-kernel similarity, connecting CDR3s with pairwise similarity above 0.82. The public sequencing data were trimmed at Q25 with fastp and processed into clonotypes with MiXCR by TCRdb, which kept only in-frame beta chains. All rows with the same CDR3 protein become a single entry with the most common DNA and genes. These V and J calls are TCRdb output, not the study's own analysis. In all, the sample holds 650 to 950 distinct CDR3 sequences, and roughly an eighth of those were seen once. The ten largest clones capture approximately 17% of the sample.

Taken with the paper, the label for time point translates to: sample taken at primary tumor resection. Donors were around 69 patients with early-stage, untreated non-small cell lung cancer from the lung TRACERx cohort. Without any cell sorting, TCR sequencing was performed on whole RNA extracted either from tumor and nontumor lung tissue or from cryopreserved PBMC samples. Only patients with enough RNA available from two or more tumor regions were chosen for TCR sequencing. Before being selected, tumor and adjacent nontumor lung specimens were reviewed by a lung pathologist. The sample belongs to a study of spatial heterogeneity in lung cancer (dated by TCRdb to 2018 to 2020). About the investigation overall: Beta-chain transcripts were consistently detected in greater numbers than alpha-chain transcripts, which likely reflected higher beta-chain transcript abundance. In tumor regions, TCR transcript counts showed a strong correlation with a T cell transcriptional module score from matched bulk RNA-seq. In the raw uncorrected reads, each unique combination of TCR and UMI appeared on average more than ten times. In non-small cell lung cancer, the study made a quantitative comparison of TCR alpha and beta repertoires among multiple tumor regions, matched nontumor lung and blood. The study linked features of the TCR repertoire to counts of nonsynonymous mutations, which were determined by whole-exome sequencing of tumor tissue. At surgery, hundreds of tumor regions, around 68 matched nontumor lung samples and 56 PBMC samples were TCR-sequenced for both alpha and beta chains.

Points the paper makes about the study in general: The number of expanded intratumoral alpha and beta TCRs correlated with the tumor nonsynonymous mutation count. Counts of ubiquitous and regional expanded TCRs were found to correlate with counts of ubiquitous and regional nonsynonymous mutations, respectively. Confirming at a functional level the hypothesis that regional TCRs recognize regional mutations was considered to require additional single-cell paired TCR alpha and beta sequencing. Estimated TCR-seq coverage of tumor T cells was only around 7% for alpha chains and about 14% for beta chains.

Compared with germline, V lacks 5 bases and J lacks 4 bases; bases without a gene match: 15. Via the germline V gene (reference sequence), CDR1 is SEHNR and CDR2 FQNEAQ. The CDR3, cysteine through phenylalanine, is 19 amino acids long. The DNA shown is the 57-base CDR3, in frame from base 1. The sequences come from lung tumor tissue, collected at surgery. This receptor chain uses TRBV7-9 and TRBJ2-6; 9 junctional bases match TRBD1. The TCR sequence derives from a male donor with early-stage non-small cell lung cancer. The sequenced DNA: TGTGCCAGCAGCCCCTGGAAAGGACAGGGGAAGTCCGGGGCCAACGTCCTGACTTTC. This encodes CASSPWKGQGKSGANVLTF.